These 20 T cell receptor beta chains were sequenced from one sample in a study of CD8 T cells in ankylosing spondylitis. TCRdb called the 5' RACE reads again in MiXCR, with one record for every CDR3 protein. Among about 200,000 distinct CDR3 sequences listed, 9.5% to 15% were seen once. The sequenced sample consisted of blood, either unsorted or a sorted T cell fraction (not recorded which). All receptors derive from a male donor with ankylosing spondylitis or in good health (not recorded which).

The gene calls are TRBV29-1 and TRBJ2-5, with 14 bases that match TRBD2. V gave up 1 base and J gave up 5 bases; unmatched junction bases: 15. This CDR3 has 19 residues. The germline V gene encodes CDR1 SQVTM and CDR2 ANQGSEA. CDR3 nucleotide sequence: TGCAGCGTTGAAGGGGATCCGGGACTAGCGGGAGCGGATAGGGAGACCCAGTACTTC. Its translation: CSVEGDPGLAGADRETQYF.

The chain joins TRBV20-1 to TRBJ2-7; D tentatively fits TRBD1 or TRBD2 (6 bases each). The CDR3 totals 13 residues. Germline CDR1 DFQATT, CDR2 SNEGSKA (reference sequence). The CDR3 coding sequence is TGCAGATGTAGAGATGGAGGGGGCTACGAGCAGTACTTC. It codes for CRCRDGGGYEQYF.

DNA of the CDR3: TGTGCCAGCAGTGAAAACTACTCCTACGAGCAGTACTTC. Its translation is CASSENYSYEQYF. This chain joins TRBV6-1 and TRBJ2-7; D remains unclear. V was cut by 2 bases and J by 0 bases, with 5 bases left in between. The CDR3 covers 13 residues. The V gene's germline CDR1 is MNHNS and CDR2 SASEGT.

This clonotype has only a few counts. The chain carries TRBV4-1 and TRBJ1-1; D might be TRBD1 (6 bases). This CDR3 is 15 amino acids long. V was shortened by 1 base and J by 5 bases, with 14 bases between the two germline ends. CDR1 MGHRA and CDR2 YSYEKL come from the germline V gene. CDR3 in DNA: TGCGCCAGCAGCCAAGGCAGGGGCGGAGGTACTGAAGCTTTCTTT. The encoded protein is CASSQGRGGGTEAFF.

The chain links TRBV5-1 to TRBJ2-6, with 8 positions matching TRBD1. With 2 bases clipped from V and 2 bases from J, the junction kept 12 bases outside the gene matches. The germline gives CDR1 SGHRS, CDR2 YFSETQ. The CDR3 contains 19 residues. The CDR3 loop reads CASSFFPGQVPTGANVLTF. CDR3 bases: TGCGCCAGCAGCTTTTTCCCGGGACAGGTCCCCACTGGGGCCAACGTCCTGACTTTC.

This clonotype was picked up many times. This chain uses TRBV27 with TRBJ2-7; TRBD2 aligns across 11 bases. CDR1 and CDR2 from the germline V gene are MNHEY and SMNVEV (reference sequence). CDR3 length: 16 amino acids. Trimming cost V 4 bases and J 1 base; bases outside gene matches: 6. DNA for the CDR3: TGTGCCAGCAGTTCCTCTAGCGGGAGGTCTTCCTACGAGCAGTACTTC. It codes for CASSSSSGRSSYEQYF.

The chain employs TRBV6-5 and TRBJ2-5, with 9 bases that match TRBD1. Germline V gene lookup returns CDR1 MNHEY and CDR2 SVGAGI. J was trimmed by 5 bases and V by 4 bases; bases with no gene match: 8. The CDR3 runs 15 residues. The CDR3 sequence is CASSSGQGRGETQYF. In nucleotides, the CDR3 is TGTGCCAGCAGTTCGGGACAGGGACGCGGTGAGACCCAGTACTTC.

The chain's CDR3 is CASSQAPPAGGHDEQFF. The DNA of the CDR3 is TGCGCCAGCAGCCAAGCCCCACCAGCTGGGGGGCATGATGAGCAGTTCTTC. This chain links TRBV4-1 with TRBJ2-1; D possibly matches TRBD1 or TRBD2 (6 bases each). CDR1 and CDR2 from the germline V gene are MGHRA and YSYEKL. The CDR3 totals 17 residues. V gave up 1 base and J gave up 8 bases, with 21 bases separating them.

This clonotype was found a few times. The gene calls are TRBV12-3 or TRBV12-4 and TRBJ1-6, with D perhaps TRBD1 (5 bases). The CDR3 totals 14 residues. Trimming shortened V by 8 bases and J by 7 bases, and 15 bases separated the two germline ends. In DNA form, the CDR3 reads TGTGCCAGCTCAGAGGGGAGTCCGAATTCACCCCTCCACTTT. This codes for CASSEGSPNSPLHF.

This clonotype occurred a few times. The chain recombines TRBV19 with TRBJ2-7, with TRBD2 identical over 10 bases. The CDR3 runs to 15 residues. Germline CDR1 and CDR2: LNHDA and SQIVND (reference sequence). Germline trimming cut 6 bases from V and 5 bases from J; bases unmatched to any gene: 10. The CDR3 DNA sequence: TGTGCCAGTAGATGGACTAGCGGAGAGGGTAACGAGCAGTACTTC. Its protein product is CASRWTSGEGNEQYF.

This rearrangement joins TRBV9 to TRBJ2-2, with a weak D call TRBD2 (5 bases). CDR3 length: 13 amino acids. Trimming left V 4 bases short and J 9 bases short, with 13 bases between. Germline-derived CDR1 and CDR2 are SGDLS and YYNGEE. Here the CDR3 DNA reads TGTGCCAGCAGCTCCGAGGGTGACCGGGAGCTGTTTTTT. It is translated as CASSSEGDRELFF.

The V gene is TRBV5-1, the J gene TRBJ1-1, with D unresolved. Germline CDR1 and CDR2: SGHRS and YFSETQ. This CDR3 is built from 15 residues. With 0 bases removed from V and 7 bases from J, the gap between germline ends came to 16 bases. The CDR3 DNA reads as TGCGCCAGCAGCTTGGGTTTAGGGATGTCTGATGAAGCTTTCTTT. It translates to CASSLGLGMSDEAFF.

This clonotype was observed a few times. The genes are TRBV12-3 or TRBV12-4 and TRBJ2-2; the D call may be TRBD1 or TRBD2 (5 bases each). The germline V and J ends were trimmed by 6 bases and 2 bases, with 16 bases remaining between them. CDR3 length equals 16 residues. CDR3 sequence reads: CASSPFGGPNTGELFF. The CDR3 nucleotides read TGTGCCAGCAGCCCCTTTGGGGGACCCAACACCGGGGAGCTGTTTTTT.

This clonotype was seen only a few times. The V and J genes are TRBV27 and TRBJ2-5; TRBD2 matches 8 bases. V shed 6 bases, J shed 1 base, and the junction held 4 bases outside the gene matches. The CDR3 sequence is 14 residues long. The germline V gene encodes CDR1 MNHEY and CDR2 SMNVEV (reference sequence). CDR3 sequence: CASRLAGGQETQYF. The CDR3 DNA sequence: TGTGCCAGCAGGTTGGCGGGGGGCCAAGAGACCCAGTACTTC.

V usage is TRBV2 and J usage is TRBJ2-7; maybe TRBD2 (6 bases). V was shortened by 1 base and J by 4 bases, with 14 bases between the two germline ends. The CDR3 totals 15 residues. In germline, CDR1 is SNHLY, CDR2 FYNNEI. The CDR3 sequence is CASSEGGLFLYEQYF. The CDR3 DNA reads as TGTGCCAGCAGTGAAGGGGGACTTTTCCTATACGAGCAGTACTTC.

The chain is built from TRBV6-1 and TRBJ2-1, with 13 nucleotides matching TRBD2. The CDR3 totals 16 residues. Per the germline V gene, CDR1 is MNHNS and CDR2 is SASEGT. The V and J ends lost 6 bases and 5 bases, in that order; junction bases with no gene match: 7. In DNA form, the CDR3 reads TGTGCCAGCAGCCTAGGACTAGCGGGAGCCCACAATGAGCAGTTCTTC. Its translation is CASSLGLAGAHNEQFF.

This clonotype was counted only a few times. This chain uses TRBV6-2 or TRBV6-3 with TRBJ2-1; weak D call: TRBD2 (6 bases). This CDR3 region has 13 residues. Germline V gene lookup returns CDR1 MNHEY and CDR2 SVGEGT. Trimming left V 2 bases short and J 6 bases short, with 8 bases between. DNA for the CDR3: TGTGCCAGCAGTTACGGACTATTCAATGAGCAGTTCTTC. Translation: CASSYGLFNEQFF.

This clonotype was observed a few times. V and J are TRBV30 and TRBJ1-1; D ambiguous. This CDR3 has 15 residues. Germline CDR1 GTSNPN, CDR2 SVGIG (reference sequence). The V gene lost 0 bases and the J gene lost 1 base, with 12 bases spanning the gap. CDR3 sequence reads: CAWSVQQRKNTEAFF. For the CDR3, the DNA is TGTGCCTGGAGTGTACAACAGAGGAAGAACACTGAAGCTTTCTTT.

The sample holds many counts of this clonotype. V and J are TRBV5-1 and TRBJ2-7; 7 positions match TRBD2. CDR1 is SGHRS and CDR2 is YFSETQ in the germline V gene. The CDR3 consists of 14 residues. Trimming cost V 2 bases and J 5 bases; bases outside gene matches: 7. The CDR3 spells CASSFPGTNDEQYF. CDR3 bases: TGCGCCAGCAGCTTTCCCGGGACTAACGACGAGCAGTACTTC.

This chain uses TRBV6-5 with TRBJ2-1; TRBD2 aligns across 8 bases. Trimming cost V 3 bases and J 0 bases; bases outside gene matches: 4. CDR3 size: 16 residues. Germline CDR1 MNHEY, CDR2 SVGAGI. The CDR3 protein is CASSYTSGVSYNEQFF. The DNA for the CDR3 is TGTGCCAGCAGTTATACTAGCGGAGTCTCCTACAATGAGCAGTTCTTC.